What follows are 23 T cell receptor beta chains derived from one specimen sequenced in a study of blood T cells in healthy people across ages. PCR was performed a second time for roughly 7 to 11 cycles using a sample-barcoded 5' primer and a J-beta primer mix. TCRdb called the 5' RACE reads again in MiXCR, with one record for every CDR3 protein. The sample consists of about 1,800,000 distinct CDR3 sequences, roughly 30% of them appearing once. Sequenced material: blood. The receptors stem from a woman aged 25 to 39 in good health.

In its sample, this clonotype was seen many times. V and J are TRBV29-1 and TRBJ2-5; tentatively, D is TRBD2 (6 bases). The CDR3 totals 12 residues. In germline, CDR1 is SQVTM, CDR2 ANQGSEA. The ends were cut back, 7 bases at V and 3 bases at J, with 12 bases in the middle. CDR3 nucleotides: TGCAGCGCCCGGGGACTCAAAGAGACCCAGTACTTC. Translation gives CSARGLKETQYF. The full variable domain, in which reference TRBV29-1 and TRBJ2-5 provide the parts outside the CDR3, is SAVISQKPSRDICQRGTSLTIQCQVDSQVTMMFWYRQQPGQSLTLIATANQGSEATYESGFVIDKFPISRPNLTFSTLTVSNMSPEDSSIYLCSARGLKETQYFGPGTRLLVL.

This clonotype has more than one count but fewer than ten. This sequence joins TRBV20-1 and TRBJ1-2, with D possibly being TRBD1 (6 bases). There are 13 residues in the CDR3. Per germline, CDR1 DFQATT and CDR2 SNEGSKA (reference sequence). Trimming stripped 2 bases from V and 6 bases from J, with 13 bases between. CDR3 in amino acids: CSARRGLENGYTF. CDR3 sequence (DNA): TGCAGTGCTAGACGGGGGCTGGAGAATGGCTACACCTTC.

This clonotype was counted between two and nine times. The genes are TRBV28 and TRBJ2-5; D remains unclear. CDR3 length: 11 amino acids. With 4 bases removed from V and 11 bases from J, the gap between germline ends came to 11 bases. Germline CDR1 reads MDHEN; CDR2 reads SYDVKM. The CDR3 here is CASSSPNKQYF. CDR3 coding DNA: TGTGCCAGCAGTTCCCCAAATAAGCAGTACTTC.

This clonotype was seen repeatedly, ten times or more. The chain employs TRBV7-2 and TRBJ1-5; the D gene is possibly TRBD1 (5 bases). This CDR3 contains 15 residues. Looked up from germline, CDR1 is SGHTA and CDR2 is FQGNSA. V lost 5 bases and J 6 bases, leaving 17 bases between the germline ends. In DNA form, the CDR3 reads TGTGCCAGCAGCGGTGGATGGGGGGTGTCTCAGCCCCAGCATTTT. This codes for CASSGGWGVSQPQHF.

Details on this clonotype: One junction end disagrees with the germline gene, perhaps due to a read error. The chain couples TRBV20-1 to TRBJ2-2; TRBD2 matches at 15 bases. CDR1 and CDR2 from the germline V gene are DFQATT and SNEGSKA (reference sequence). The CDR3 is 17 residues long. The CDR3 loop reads CSASGTSGRTSPGELFF. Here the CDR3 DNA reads TGCAGTGCTTCAGGGACTAGCGGGAGGACATCCCCCGGGGAACTGTTTTTT.

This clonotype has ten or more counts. The CDR3 loop reads CASTGTSNEQFF. CDR3 bases: TGTGCCAGCACCGGGACTAGCAATGAGCAGTTCTTC. The chain recombines TRBV6-6 with TRBJ2-1, with 8 bases that match TRBD2. The length of the CDR3 is 12 residues. Germline CDR1 MNHNY, CDR2 SVGAGI (reference sequence). After removal of 7 bases from V and 6 bases from J, the junction contained 2 bases not matched to a gene.

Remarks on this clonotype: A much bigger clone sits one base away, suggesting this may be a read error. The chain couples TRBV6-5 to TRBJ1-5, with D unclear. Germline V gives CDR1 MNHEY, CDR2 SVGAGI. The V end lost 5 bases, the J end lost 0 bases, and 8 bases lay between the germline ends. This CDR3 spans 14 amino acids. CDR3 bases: TGTGCCAGCAGTGTGGACCATAGCAATCAGCCCCAGCATTTT. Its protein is CASSVDHSNQPQHF.

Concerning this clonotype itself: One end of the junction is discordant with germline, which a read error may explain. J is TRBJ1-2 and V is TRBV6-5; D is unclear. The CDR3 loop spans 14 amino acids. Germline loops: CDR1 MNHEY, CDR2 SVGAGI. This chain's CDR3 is CAGSPRHGSYGYTF. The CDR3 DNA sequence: TGTGCCGGCAGTCCACGACATGGGTCCTATGGCTACACCTTC.

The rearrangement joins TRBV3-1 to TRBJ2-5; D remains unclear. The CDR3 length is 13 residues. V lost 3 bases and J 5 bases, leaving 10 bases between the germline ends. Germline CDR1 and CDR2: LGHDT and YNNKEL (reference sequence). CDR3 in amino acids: CASSQPGLETQYF. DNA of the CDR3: TGTGCCAGCAGCCAGCCCGGTTTGGAGACCCAGTACTTC.

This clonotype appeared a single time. The CDR3 loop is CASSSRALGGYGYTF. The CDR3 DNA sequence: TGTGCCAGCAGTTCCCGGGCCCTCGGGGGCTATGGCTACACCTTC. This chain connects TRBV12-3 or TRBV12-4 to TRBJ1-2; tentatively, D is TRBD1 (5 bases). Between the trimmed V and J ends, which lost 4 bases and 4 bases, there was a span of 16 bases. CDR3 length: 15 amino acids.

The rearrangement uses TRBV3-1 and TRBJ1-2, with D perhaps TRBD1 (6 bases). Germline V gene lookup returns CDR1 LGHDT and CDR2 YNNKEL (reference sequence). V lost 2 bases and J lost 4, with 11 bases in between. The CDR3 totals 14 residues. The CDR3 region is CASSQSQGSYGYTF. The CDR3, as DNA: TGTGCCAGCAGCCAAAGCCAGGGGAGCTATGGCTACACCTTC.

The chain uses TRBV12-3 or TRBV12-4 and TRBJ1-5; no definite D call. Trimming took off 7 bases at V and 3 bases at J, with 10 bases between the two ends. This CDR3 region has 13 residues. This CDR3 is CASTLADNQPQHF. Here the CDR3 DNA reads TGTGCCAGCACCTTGGCGGACAATCAGCCCCAGCATTTT.

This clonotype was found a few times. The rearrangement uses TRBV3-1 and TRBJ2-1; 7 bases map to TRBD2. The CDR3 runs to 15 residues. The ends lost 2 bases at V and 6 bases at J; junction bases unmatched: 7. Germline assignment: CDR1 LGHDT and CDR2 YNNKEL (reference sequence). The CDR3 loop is CASSQRRGRANEQFF. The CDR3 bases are TGTGCCAGCAGCCAAAGGCGAGGGAGGGCCAATGAGCAGTTCTTC.

CDR3 sequence reads: CASSPYLGTDATQYF. The CDR3 bases are TGTGCCAGCAGTCCCTACCTTGGGACAGACGCGACCCAGTACTTC. This rearrangement joins TRBV28 to TRBJ2-7; 7 bases are shared with TRBD1. TRBJ2-5 explains the end of the DNA better; the J call may be wrong. Germline CDR1 is MDHEN and CDR2 is SYDVKM. The CDR3 contains 15 residues.

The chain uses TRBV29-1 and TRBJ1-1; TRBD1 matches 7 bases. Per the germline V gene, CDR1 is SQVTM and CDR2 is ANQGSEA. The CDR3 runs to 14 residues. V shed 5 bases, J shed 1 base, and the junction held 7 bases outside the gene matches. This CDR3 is CSVSRGSRNTEAFF. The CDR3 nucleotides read TGCAGCGTTAGCAGGGGGTCTAGGAACACTGAAGCTTTCTTT.

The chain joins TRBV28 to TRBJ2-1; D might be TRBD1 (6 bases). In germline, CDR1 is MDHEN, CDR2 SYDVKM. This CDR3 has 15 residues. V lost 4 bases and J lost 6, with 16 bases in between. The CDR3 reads CASSWGRTARNEQFF. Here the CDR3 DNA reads TGTGCCAGCAGTTGGGGGCGGACTGCTCGCAATGAGCAGTTCTTC.

The CDR3: CASSPRTDLYEQYF. CDR3 DNA: TGCGCCAGCAGCCCCCGGACAGACCTGTACGAGCAGTACTTC. The chain links TRBV5-1 to TRBJ2-7; tentative D call: TRBD1 (6 bases). This CDR3 is 14 amino acids long. With 4 bases removed from V and 4 bases from J, the gap between germline ends came to 15 bases. Germline values: CDR1 SGHRS, CDR2 YFSETQ.

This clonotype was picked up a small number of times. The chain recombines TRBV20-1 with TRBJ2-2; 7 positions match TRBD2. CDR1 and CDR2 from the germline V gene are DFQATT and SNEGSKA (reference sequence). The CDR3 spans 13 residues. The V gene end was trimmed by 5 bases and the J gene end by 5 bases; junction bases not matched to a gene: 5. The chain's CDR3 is CSAPLAWTGELFF. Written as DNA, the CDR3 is TGCAGTGCTCCACTAGCGTGGACCGGGGAGCTGTTTTTT.

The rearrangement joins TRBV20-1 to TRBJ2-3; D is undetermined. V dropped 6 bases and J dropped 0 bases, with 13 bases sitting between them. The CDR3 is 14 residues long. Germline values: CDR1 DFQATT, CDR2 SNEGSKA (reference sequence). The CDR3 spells CSALHESSTDTQYF. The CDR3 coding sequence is TGCAGTGCCCTCCATGAATCTAGCACAGATACGCAGTATTTT.

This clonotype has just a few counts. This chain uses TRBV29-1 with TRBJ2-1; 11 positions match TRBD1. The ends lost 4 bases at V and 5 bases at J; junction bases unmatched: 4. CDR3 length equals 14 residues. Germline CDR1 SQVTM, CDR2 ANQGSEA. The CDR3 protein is CSVGGQGVHNEQFF. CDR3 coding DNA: TGCAGCGTTGGGGGACAGGGGGTTCACAATGAGCAGTTCTTC.

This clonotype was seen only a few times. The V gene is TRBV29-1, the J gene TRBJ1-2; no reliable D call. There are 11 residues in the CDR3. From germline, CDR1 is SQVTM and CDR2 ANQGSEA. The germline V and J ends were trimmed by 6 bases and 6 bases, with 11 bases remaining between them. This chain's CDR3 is CSVVTRDGYTF. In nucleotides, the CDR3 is TGCAGCGTCGTCACAAGGGATGGCTACACCTTC.

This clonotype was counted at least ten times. The CDR3: CSARAWQDDEQYF. The CDR3 coding sequence is TGCAGTGCTAGAGCCTGGCAAGACGACGAGCAGTACTTC. The chain has TRBV20-1 and TRBJ2-7; no firm D call. The CDR3 totals 13 residues. Germline CDR1 is DFQATT and CDR2 is SNEGSKA (reference sequence). Trimming stripped 1 base from V and 5 bases from J, with 12 bases between.

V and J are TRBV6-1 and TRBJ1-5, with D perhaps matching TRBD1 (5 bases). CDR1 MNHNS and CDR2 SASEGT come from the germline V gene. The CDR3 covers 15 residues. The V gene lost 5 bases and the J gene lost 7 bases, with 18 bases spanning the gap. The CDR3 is CASSNLMGGEQPQHF. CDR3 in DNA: TGTGCCAGCAGTAACCTCATGGGGGGAGAGCAGCCCCAGCATTTT.